In this sample, the clone carrying this T cell receptor (beta chain) turned up a few times. Its antigen remains unidentified. Trimming left V 5 bases short and J 4 bases short, with 26 bases between. Germline-derived CDR1 and CDR2 are SGHTA and FQGTGA. This CDR3 has 18 residues. The source of the sample is a study of identical twins. TCRdb itself ran the 5' RACE reads through MiXCR, one entry per CDR3 protein. There are about 900,000 distinct CDR3 sequences in the sample; about 12% occur only once, and around 1.5% lies in the top ten. Broader study findings: Beta out-of-frame sequences displayed a weaker excess of sharing between twins. Zero-insertion analyses could be partly confounded by invariant MAIT and iNKT cells.

These same data were also listed under a study on yellow fever vaccine responses in identical twins.

Sequenced sample: PBMCs. The chain joins TRBV7-3 to TRBJ2-5; possibly TRBD1 for D (6 bases). This sequence originates from a young woman in good health. The CDR3 sequence is CASSRKGGEQIGTETQYF. The DNA of the CDR3 is TGTGCCAGCAGCCGTAAAGGGGGTGAGCAAATCGGGACAGAGACCCAGTACTTC.